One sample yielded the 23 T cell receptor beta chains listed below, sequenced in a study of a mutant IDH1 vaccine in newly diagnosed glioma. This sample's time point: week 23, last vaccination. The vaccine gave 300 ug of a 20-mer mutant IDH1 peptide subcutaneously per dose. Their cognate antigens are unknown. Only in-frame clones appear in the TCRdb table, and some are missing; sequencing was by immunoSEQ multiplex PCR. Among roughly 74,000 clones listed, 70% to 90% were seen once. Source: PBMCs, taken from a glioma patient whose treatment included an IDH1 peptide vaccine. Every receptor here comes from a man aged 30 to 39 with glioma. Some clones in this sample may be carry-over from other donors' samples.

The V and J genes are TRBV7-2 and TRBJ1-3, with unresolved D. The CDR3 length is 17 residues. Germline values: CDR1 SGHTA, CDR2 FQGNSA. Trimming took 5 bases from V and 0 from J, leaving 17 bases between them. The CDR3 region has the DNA TGTGCCAGCAGCCCATGGCTTGGGCAGAGCTCTGGAAACACCATATATTTT. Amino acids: CASSPWLGQSSGNTIYF. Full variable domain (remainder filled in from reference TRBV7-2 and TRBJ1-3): GAGVSQSPSNKVTEKGKDVELRCDPISGHTALYWYRQSLGQGLEFLIYFQGNSAPDKSGLPSDRFSAERTGGSVSTLTIQRTQQEDSAVYLCASSPWLGQSSGNTIYFGEGSWLTVV.

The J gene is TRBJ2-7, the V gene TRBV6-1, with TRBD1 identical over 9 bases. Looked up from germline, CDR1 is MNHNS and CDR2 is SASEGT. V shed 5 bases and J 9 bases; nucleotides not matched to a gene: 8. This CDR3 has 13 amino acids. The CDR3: CASSSGQGKVQYF. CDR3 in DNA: TGTGCCAGCAGTTCGGGACAGGGAAAGGTGCAGTACTTC.

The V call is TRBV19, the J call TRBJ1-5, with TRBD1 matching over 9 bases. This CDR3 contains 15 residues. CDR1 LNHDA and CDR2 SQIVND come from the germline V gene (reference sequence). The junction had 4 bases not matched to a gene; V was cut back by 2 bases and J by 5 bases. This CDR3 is CASSIRGQGHQPQHF. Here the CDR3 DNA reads TGTGCCAGTAGTATAAGGGGACAGGGCCATCAGCCCCAGCATTTT. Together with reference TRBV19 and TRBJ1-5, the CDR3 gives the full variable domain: DGGITQSPKYLFRKEGQNVTLSCEQNLNHDAMYWYRQDPGQGLRLIYYSQIVNDFQKGDIAEGYSVSREKKESFPLTVTSAQKNPTAFYLCASSIRGQGHQPQHFGDGTRLSIL.

DNA for the CDR3: TGTGCCAGCAGCCACGACAGGGATACTGGCTACACCTTC. It yields the protein CASSHDRDTGYTF. This sequence joins TRBV14 and TRBJ1-2; TRBD1 agrees at 7 bases. The CDR3 extends over 13 amino acids. Germline V gene lookup returns CDR1 SGHDN and CDR2 FVKESK. J lost 7 bases, V lost 3 bases, and 5 bases had no gene match.

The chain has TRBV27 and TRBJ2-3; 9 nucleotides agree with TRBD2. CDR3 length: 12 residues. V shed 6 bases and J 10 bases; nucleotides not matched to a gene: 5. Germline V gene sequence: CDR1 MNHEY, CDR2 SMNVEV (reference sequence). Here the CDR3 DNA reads TGTGCCAGCAGCCTAGCGGGGCGGTCGCAGTATTTT. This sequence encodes CASSLAGRSQYF.

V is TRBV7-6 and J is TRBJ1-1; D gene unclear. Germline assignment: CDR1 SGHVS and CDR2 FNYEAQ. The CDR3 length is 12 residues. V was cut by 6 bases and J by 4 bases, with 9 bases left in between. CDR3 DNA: TGTGCCAGCAGTTCCGTAGGCACTGAAGCTTTCTTT. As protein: CASSSVGTEAFF.

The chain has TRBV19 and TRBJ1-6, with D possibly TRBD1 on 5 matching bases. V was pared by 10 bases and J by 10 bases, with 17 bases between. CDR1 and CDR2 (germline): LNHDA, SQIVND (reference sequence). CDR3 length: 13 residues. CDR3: CATRPGRGSPLHF. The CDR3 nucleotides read TGTGCCACAAGACCGGGACGGGGATCACCCCTCCACTTT.

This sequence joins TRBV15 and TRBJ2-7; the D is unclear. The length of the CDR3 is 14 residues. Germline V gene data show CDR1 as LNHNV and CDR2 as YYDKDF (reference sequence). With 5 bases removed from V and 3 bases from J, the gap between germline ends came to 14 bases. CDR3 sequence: CATSVVPASYEQYF. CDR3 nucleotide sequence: TGTGCCACCAGCGTTGTCCCGGCCAGCTACGAGCAGTACTTC.

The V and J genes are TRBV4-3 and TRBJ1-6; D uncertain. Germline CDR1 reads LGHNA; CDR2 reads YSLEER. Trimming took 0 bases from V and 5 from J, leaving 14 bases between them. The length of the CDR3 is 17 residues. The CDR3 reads CASSQDWTEMDNSPLHF. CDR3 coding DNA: TGCGCCAGCAGCCAAGACTGGACGGAGATGGATAATTCACCCCTCCACTTT.

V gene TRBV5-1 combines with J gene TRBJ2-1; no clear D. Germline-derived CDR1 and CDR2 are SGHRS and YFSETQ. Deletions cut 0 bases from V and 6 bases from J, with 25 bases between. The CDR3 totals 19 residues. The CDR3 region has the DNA TGCGCCAGCAGCTTGGCCGGCTTGGCAGCCCGGATAATCTCCAATGAGCAGTTCTTC. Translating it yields CASSLAGLAARIISNEQFF.

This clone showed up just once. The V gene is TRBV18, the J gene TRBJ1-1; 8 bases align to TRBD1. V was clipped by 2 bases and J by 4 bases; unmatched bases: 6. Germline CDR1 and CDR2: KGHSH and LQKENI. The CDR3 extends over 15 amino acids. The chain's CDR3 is CASSPTDRGPTEAFF. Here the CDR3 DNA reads TGTGCCAGCTCACCAACAGACAGGGGCCCCACTGAAGCTTTCTTT.

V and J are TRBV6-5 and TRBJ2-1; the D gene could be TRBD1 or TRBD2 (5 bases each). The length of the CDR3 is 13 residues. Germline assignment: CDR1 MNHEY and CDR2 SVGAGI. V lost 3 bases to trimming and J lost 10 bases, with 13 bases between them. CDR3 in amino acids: CASSYSTGTEQFF. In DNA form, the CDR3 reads TGTGCCAGCAGTTATTCGACCGGGACCGAGCAGTTCTTC.

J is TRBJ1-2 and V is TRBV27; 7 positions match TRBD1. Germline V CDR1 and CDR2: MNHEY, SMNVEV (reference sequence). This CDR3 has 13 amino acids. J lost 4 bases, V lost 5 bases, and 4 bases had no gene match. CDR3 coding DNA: TGTGCCAGCAGTCCGGGACAGATCTATGGCTACACCTTC. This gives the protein CASSPGQIYGYTF.

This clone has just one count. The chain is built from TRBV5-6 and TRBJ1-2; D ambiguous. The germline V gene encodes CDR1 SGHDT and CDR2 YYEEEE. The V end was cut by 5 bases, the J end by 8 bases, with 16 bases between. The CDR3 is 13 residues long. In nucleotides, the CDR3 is TGTGCCAGCAGACAATTAACATCAAGGGGCTACACCTTC. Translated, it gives CASRQLTSRGYTF.

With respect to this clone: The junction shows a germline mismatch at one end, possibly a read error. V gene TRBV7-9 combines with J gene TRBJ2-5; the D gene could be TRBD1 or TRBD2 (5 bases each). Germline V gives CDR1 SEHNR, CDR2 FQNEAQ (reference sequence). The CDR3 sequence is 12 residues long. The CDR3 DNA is TGTGCCAGCAGCTTAGCCCCGGGGCCCGATCACTTC. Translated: CASSLAPGPDHF.

The CDR3 here is CASSLMAGANVLTF. The DNA of the CDR3 is TGTGCCAGCAGCTTAATGGCTGGGGCCAACGTCCTGACTTTC. The chain links TRBV7-3 to TRBJ2-6; D unresolved. Per germline, CDR1 SGHTA and CDR2 FQGTGA. The CDR3 has 14 residues. Trimming shortened V by 1 base and J by 2 bases, and 3 bases separated the two germline ends.

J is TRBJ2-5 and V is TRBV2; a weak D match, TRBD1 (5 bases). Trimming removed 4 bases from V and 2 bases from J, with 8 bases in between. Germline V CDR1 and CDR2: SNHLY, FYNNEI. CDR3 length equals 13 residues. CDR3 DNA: TGTGCCAGCAGTGGGACAAGACAAGAGACCCAGTACTTC. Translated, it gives CASSGTRQETQYF.

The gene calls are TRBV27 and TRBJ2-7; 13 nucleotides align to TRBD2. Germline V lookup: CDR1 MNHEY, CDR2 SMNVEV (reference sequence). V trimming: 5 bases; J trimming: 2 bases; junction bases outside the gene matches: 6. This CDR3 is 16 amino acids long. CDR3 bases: TGTGCCAGCAGTCCGGGGACTAGCGGGGCAACCTACGAGCAGTACTTC. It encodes CASSPGTSGATYEQYF.

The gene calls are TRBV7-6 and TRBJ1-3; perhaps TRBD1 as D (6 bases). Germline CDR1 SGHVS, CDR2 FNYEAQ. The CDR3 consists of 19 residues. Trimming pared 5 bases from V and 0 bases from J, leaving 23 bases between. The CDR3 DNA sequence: TGTGCCAGCAGCCCACTATCTGGTGGGGGCCCCTTCTCTGGAAACACCATATATTTT. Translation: CASSPLSGGGPFSGNTIYF.

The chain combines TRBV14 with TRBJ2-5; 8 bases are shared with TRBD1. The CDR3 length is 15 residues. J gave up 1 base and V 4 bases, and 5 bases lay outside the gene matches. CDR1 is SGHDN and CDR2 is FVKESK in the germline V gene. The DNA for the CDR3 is TGTGCCAGCAGCCCGGGACAGGAGATCCAAGAGACCCAGTACTTC. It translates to CASSPGQEIQETQYF.

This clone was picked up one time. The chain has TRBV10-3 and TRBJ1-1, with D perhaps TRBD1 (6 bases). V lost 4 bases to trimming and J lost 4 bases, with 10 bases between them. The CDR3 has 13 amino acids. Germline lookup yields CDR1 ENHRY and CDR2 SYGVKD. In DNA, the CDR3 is TGTGCCATCAGTGGCACGACAGGCACTGAAGCTTTCTTT. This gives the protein CAISGTTGTEAFF.

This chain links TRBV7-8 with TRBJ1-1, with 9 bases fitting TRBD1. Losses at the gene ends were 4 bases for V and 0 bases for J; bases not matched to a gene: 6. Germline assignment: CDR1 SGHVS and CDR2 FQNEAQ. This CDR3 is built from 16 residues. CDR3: CASSSMGQGMNTEAFF. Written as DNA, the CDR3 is TGTGCCAGCAGCTCCATGGGACAGGGCATGAACACTGAAGCTTTCTTT.

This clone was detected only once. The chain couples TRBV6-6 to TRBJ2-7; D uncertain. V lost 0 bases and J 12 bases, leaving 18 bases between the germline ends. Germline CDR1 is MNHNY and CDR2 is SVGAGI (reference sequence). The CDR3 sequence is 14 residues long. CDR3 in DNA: TGTGCCAGCAGTTACTCGAACTGGGCCGATTTAGCGTACTTC. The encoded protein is CASSYSNWADLAYF.